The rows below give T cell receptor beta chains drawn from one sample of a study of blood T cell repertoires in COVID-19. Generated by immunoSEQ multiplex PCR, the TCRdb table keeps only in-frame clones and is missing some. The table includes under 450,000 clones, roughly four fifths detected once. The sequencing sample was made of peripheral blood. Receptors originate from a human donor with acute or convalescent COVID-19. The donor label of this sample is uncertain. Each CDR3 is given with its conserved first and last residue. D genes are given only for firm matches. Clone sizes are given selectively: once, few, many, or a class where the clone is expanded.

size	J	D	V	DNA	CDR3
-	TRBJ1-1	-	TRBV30	TGTGCCTCGAAAATTCTCGGCACTGAAGCTTTCTTT	CASKILGTEAFF
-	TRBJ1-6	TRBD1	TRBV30	TGTGCCTGGAGTCCGGACAGGGGCAGACGATCACCCCTCCACTTT	CAWSPDRGRRSPLHF
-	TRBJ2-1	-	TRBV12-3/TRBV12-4	TGTGCCAGCAGTCTAAATATTGAGCAGTTCTTC	CASSLNIEQFF
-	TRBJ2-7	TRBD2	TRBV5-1	TGCGCCAGCAGCTTGAATAGCGGGAGCGGATACGAGCAGTACTTC	CASSLNSGSGYEQYF
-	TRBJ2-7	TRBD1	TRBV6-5	TGTGCCAGCAGTTACCGACAGGGTCCCCCCTACGAGCAGTACTTC	CASSYRQGPPYEQYF
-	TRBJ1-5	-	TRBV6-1	TGTGCCAGCAGTGAGTATGGCAGGGGAAGCAATCAGCCCCAGCATTTT	CASSEYGRGSNQPQHF
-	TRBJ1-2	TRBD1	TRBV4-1	TGCGCCAGCAGACCGTCCGGGACAGGGGGTCAGTATGGCTACACCTTC	CASRPSGTGGQYGYTF
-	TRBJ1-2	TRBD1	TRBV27	TGTGCCAGCAGTTCGTGGGCGGGACAGGTCACTCCTAACTATGGCTACACCTTC	CASSSWAGQVTPNYGYTF
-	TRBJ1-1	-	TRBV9	TGTGCCAGCAGCGAATATCAGTACGAAGCTTTCTTT	CASSEYQYEAFF
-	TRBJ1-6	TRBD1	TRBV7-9	TGTGCCAGCAGCCAGTTGGGACAGGGAAATTCACCCCTCCACTTT	CASSQLGQGNSPLHF
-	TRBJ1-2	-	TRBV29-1	TGCAGCGTGGTACAGGGTGGGGATGGCTACACCTTC	CSVVQGGDGYTF
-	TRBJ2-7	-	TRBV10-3	TGTGCGTCCGGGCGGGGCTCCTACGAGCAGTACTTC	CASGRGSYEQYF
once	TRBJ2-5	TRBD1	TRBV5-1	TGCGCCAGCAGCTTTTCGACAGGGTTGGGGGAGACCCAGTACTTC	CASSFSTGLGETQYF
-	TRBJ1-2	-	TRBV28	TGTGCCAGCCATCGGGGAAGTATCACCTTC	CASHRGSITF
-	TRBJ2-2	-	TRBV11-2	TGTGCCAGCAGCCGAATTCAGGGGAAGGGCGGGGAGCTGTTTTTT	CASSRIQGKGGELFF
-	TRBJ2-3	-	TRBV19	TGTGCCAGTAGTATACGAGGGTTTCTCACAGATACGCAGTATTTT	CASSIRGFLTDTQYF
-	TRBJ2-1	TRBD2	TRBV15	TGTGCCACCAGCAGAGATGGGGCTAGCGGGAGGGCCGTCTACAATGAGCAGTTCTTC	CATSRDGASGRAVYNEQFF
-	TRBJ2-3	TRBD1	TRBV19	TGTGCCAGTAGCAAAGGACAGGGGTCCAGCACAGATACGCAGTATTTT	CASSKGQGSSTDTQYF
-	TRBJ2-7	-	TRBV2	TGTGCCAGCAGTCGTACCGGGACCTACGAGCAGTACTTC	CASSRTGTYEQYF
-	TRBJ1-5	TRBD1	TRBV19	TGTGCCACAAGACAGGGATATAGCAATCAGCCCCAGCATTTT	CATRQGYSNQPQHF
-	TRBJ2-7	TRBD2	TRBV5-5	TGTGCCAGCAGCTTAGCTAGCGGGGACTCCTACGAGCAGTACTTC	CASSLASGDSYEQYF
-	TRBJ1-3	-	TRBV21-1	TGTGCCAGCACCTCCGGCAGGGCGTTCTTTTCTGGAAACACCATATATTTT	CASTSGRAFFSGNTIYF
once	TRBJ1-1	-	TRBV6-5	TGTGCCAGCAGGGAGGGGCCCTACTCGGGAGCTTTCTTT	CASREGPYSGAFF
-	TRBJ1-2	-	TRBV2	TGTGCCAGCAGTGAGCAGGCCCCTTATGGCTACACCTTC	CASSEQAPYGYTF
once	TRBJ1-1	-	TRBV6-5	TGTGCCAGCAGTTACTCGATGGGAGTGAACACTGAAGCTTTCTTT	CASSYSMGVNTEAFF
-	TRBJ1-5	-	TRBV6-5	TGTGCCAGCAAAAGACAGGCCGTTGGGGCTCAGCCCCAGCATTTT	CASKRQAVGAQPQHF
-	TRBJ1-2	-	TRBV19	TGTGCCAGTCAAGCTGACAGCTATGGCTACACCTTC	CASQADSYGYTF
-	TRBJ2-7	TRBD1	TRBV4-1	TGCGCCAGCAGCCAGGCCGCCGGGACAGGGGCGTACGAGCAGTACTTC	CASSQAAGTGAYEQYF
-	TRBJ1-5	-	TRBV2	TGTGCCAGCAGTACCAGGGGTTCTTACAATCAGCCCCAGCATTTT	CASSTRGSYNQPQHF
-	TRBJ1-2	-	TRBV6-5	TGTGCCAGCAGTTCCCCTCGTCAGGGTCTCTATGGCTACACCTTC	CASSSPRQGLYGYTF
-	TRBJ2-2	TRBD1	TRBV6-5	TGTGCCAGCAACTGGGACAGAGACACCGGGGAGCTGTTTTTT	CASNWDRDTGELFF
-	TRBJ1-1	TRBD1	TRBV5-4	TGTGCCAGCACAGGGGGCGGAATGAACACTGAAGCTTTCTTT	CASTGGGMNTEAFF
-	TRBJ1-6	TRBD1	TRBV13	TGTGCCAGCAGCTTCCGATCTCTTTGGGACAGACGAGAAGGCATGTCACCCCTCCACTTT	CASSFRSLWDRREGMSPLHF
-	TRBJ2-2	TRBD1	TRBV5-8	TGTGCACCCGGGACAGGGTACGCCGGGGAGCTGTTTTTT	CAPGTGYAGELFF
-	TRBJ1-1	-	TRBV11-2	TGTGCCAGCAGCTTCGAGGGCCTCGAAGCTTTCTTT	CASSFEGLEAFF
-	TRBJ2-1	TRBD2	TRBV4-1	TGCGCCAGCAGCCAAGATCCACCTAGCGGGGCTTACAATGAGCAGTTCTTC	CASSQDPPSGAYNEQFF